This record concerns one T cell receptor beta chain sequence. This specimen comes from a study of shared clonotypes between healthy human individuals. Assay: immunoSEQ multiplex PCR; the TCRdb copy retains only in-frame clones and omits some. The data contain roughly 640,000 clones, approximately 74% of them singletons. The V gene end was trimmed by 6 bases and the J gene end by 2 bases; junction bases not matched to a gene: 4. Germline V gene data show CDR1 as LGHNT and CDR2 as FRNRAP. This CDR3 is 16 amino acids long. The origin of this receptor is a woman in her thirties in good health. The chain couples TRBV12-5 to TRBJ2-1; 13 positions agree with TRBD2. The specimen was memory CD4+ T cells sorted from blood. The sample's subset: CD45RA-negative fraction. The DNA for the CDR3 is TGTGCTAGTGGCTCCGGGACTAGCGGGACCTACAATGAGCAGTTCTTC. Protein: CASGSGTSGTYNEQFF.